The clone carrying this T cell receptor beta chain was observed a single time. The data are from a study of OX40 agonist ivuxolimab in advanced cancers. Study details: Patient treatment consisted of intravenous ivuxolimab administration every 2 weeks at 0.01 to 10 mg/kg. Subjects had a mean age of roughly 60 years, with a range of roughly 23 to 80; 82.7% were male.

The method was immunoSEQ multiplex PCR; TCRdb's version includes in-frame clones alone and lacks a portion of them. In the table there are some 33,000 clones, about 87% of which are singletons. The sequence came from an adult with an advanced solid tumor such as melanoma, head and neck, liver or kidney cancer. Sequenced here: CD4+ or CD8+ T cells sorted from blood, sampled in a trial of the OX40 agonist ivuxolimab.

CDR3 loop: CASRRNTEAFF. The CDR3 coding sequence is TGTGCCAGCAGGCGGAACACTGAAGCTTTCTTT. This chain connects TRBV27 to TRBJ1-1; D remains ambiguous. V was pared by 6 bases and J by 1 base, with 3 bases between. The germline gives CDR1 MNHEY, CDR2 SMNVEV (reference sequence). The CDR3 consists of 11 residues.